These 25 T cell receptor beta chains were all obtained from the same sample, sequenced in a study of blood T cell repertoires in COVID-19. Sequencing was performed with immunoSEQ multiplex PCR; in TCRdb, only in-frame clones are kept and a portion is missing. The table lists approximately 180,000 clones, roughly 84% of them singletons. Sequenced: peripheral blood. These receptors were taken from a woman aged 80 or over with acute or convalescent COVID-19.

The chain carries TRBV2 and TRBJ2-1; 9 bases are a match to TRBD2. After removal of 8 bases from V and 3 bases from J, the junction contained 8 bases not matched to a gene. There are 15 residues in the CDR3. Germline values: CDR1 SNHLY, CDR2 FYNNEI. CDR3 in amino acids: CASRRTSAYYNEQFF. CDR3 nucleotide sequence: TGTGCCAGCCGCAGGACTAGCGCATACTACAATGAGCAGTTCTTC.

The table lists this clone with a few counts. The rearrangement links TRBV7-2 to TRBJ2-3; TRBD2 matches 11 bases. This CDR3 is 17 amino acids long. V lost 4 bases and J lost 0; bases outside the gene matches: 6. CDR1 and CDR2 (germline): SGHTA, FQGNSA. CDR3: CASSYPSGGPSTDTQYF. CDR3 sequence (DNA): TGTGCCAGCAGCTACCCTAGCGGGGGGCCTAGCACAGATACGCAGTATTTT.

The chain combines TRBV12-3 or TRBV12-4 with TRBJ2-7, with 7 nucleotides matching TRBD2. Losses at the gene ends were 7 bases for V and 5 bases for J; bases not matched to a gene: 8. The CDR3 runs 13 residues. This chain's CDR3 is CASTSAGAHEQYF. CDR3 bases: TGTGCCAGCACCTCTGCGGGAGCACACGAGCAGTACTTC.

The rearrangement joins TRBV7-2 to TRBJ2-1, with D unclear. Trimming stripped 5 bases from V and 4 bases from J, with 12 bases between. Per the germline V gene, CDR1 is SGHTA and CDR2 is FQGNSA. This CDR3 has 14 residues. Here the CDR3 DNA reads TGTGCCAGCAGCCTACAGACGCATTACAATGAGCAGTTCTTC. Translation gives CASSLQTHYNEQFF.

This rearrangement joins TRBV30 to TRBJ1-3; D might be TRBD1 (5 bases). The CDR3 is 14 residues long. Per the germline V gene, CDR1 is GTSNPN and CDR2 is SVGIG (reference sequence). Trimming left V 5 bases short and J 2 bases short, with 13 bases between. DNA of the CDR3: TGTGCCTGGGCCTCTTGGGGCGCTGGAAACACCATATATTTT. Amino acids: CAWASWGAGNTIYF.

This sequence joins TRBV11-2 and TRBJ2-1; 8 bases align to TRBD1. Germline CDR1 and CDR2: SGHAT and FQNNGV. The CDR3 totals 14 residues. V was pared by 3 bases and J by 8 bases, with 6 bases of the junction left unmatched. The CDR3 spells CASSFWTGSDEQFF. The CDR3 DNA reads as TGTGCCAGCAGCTTCTGGACAGGGAGCGATGAGCAGTTCTTC.

The rearrangement uses TRBV29-1 and TRBJ1-1; D unresolved. V was shortened by 7 bases and J by 6 bases, with 12 bases between the two germline ends. The CDR3 totals 11 residues. The germline V gene encodes CDR1 SQVTM and CDR2 ANQGSEA. In DNA, the CDR3 is TGCAGCGCCGCTAGAGGAGCTGAAGCTTTCTTT. It codes for CSAARGAEAFF.

V and J are TRBV9 and TRBJ2-5; 10 nucleotides match TRBD2. The germline CDR1 and CDR2 sequences are SGDLS and YYNGEE. CDR3 length: 15 amino acids. Trimming at V came to 0 bases and at J to 4 bases, leaving 3 bases not matched to a gene. CDR3 bases: TGTGCCAGCAGCGTAGTGGCTAGCGGGAGAGAGACCCAGTACTTC. This gives the protein CASSVVASGRETQYF.

The rearrangement links TRBV25-1 to TRBJ1-1; 8 bases map to TRBD1. Germline-derived CDR1 and CDR2 are MGHDK and SYGVNS. J lost 4 bases, V lost 3 bases, and 7 bases had no gene match. CDR3 length: 15 residues. The CDR3 spells CASSDIDRGGTEAFF. As DNA, the CDR3 is TGTGCCAGCAGTGATATCGACAGGGGAGGCACTGAAGCTTTCTTT.

The rearrangement links TRBV6-5 to TRBJ1-5, with D possibly matching TRBD1 (5 bases). Trimming shortened V by 6 bases and J by 2 bases, and 8 bases separated the two germline ends. Germline assignment: CDR1 MNHEY and CDR2 SVGAGI. This CDR3 has 13 amino acids. CDR3 in amino acids: CASRSTGNQPQHF. In DNA form, the CDR3 reads TGTGCCAGCAGGTCGACAGGCAATCAGCCCCAGCATTTT.

DNA for the CDR3: TGTGCCAGCAGCTTGGTTACCGGAGCCAAAAACATTCAGTACTTC. Translating gives CASSLVTGAKNIQYF. The chain carries TRBV5-8 and TRBJ2-4; the D is unclear. The CDR3 sequence is 15 residues long. Trimming took 0 bases from V and 0 from J, leaving 7 bases between them. Germline-derived CDR1 and CDR2 are SGHTS and YDEGEE.

The chain recombines TRBV3-1 (or the pseudogene TRBV3-2) with TRBJ2-3; 9 bases are shared with TRBD1. The V and J ends lost 4 bases and 7 bases, in that order; junction bases with no gene match: 12. Looked up from germline, CDR1 is LGHDT and CDR2 is YNNKEL (reference sequence). CDR3 length equals 16 residues. CDR3 residues: CASSLFSGTGMNTQYF. Written as DNA, the CDR3 is TGTGCCAGCAGCCTTTTCTCCGGGACAGGGATGAATACGCAGTATTTT.

This chain's CDR3 is CASSMSGLAGEDEQFF. The CDR3 bases are TGTGCCAGTAGTATGAGCGGACTAGCGGGAGAGGATGAGCAGTTCTTC. The chain uses TRBV19 and TRBJ2-1, with 13 bases identical to TRBD2. CDR1 is LNHDA, CDR2 SQIVND, per germline (reference sequence). After removal of 3 bases from V and 8 bases from J, the junction contained 7 bases not matched to a gene. The CDR3 covers 16 residues. Supplemented by reference TRBV19 and TRBJ2-1, the full variable domain reads DGGITQSPKYLFRKEGQNVTLSCEQNLNHDAMYWYRQDPGQGLRLIYYSQIVNDFQKGDIAEGYSVSREKKESFPLTVTSAQKNPTAFYLCASSMSGLAGEDEQFFGPGTRLTVL.

The chain carries TRBV9 and TRBJ2-3; unclear D gene. Germline V gene data show CDR1 as SGDLS and CDR2 as YYNGEE. This CDR3 comprises 14 residues. V gave up 4 bases and J gave up 4 bases, with 13 bases separating them. The CDR3 nucleotides are TGTGCCAGCAGCCCCCAGCCGAGCGCAGATACGCAGTATTTT. Its protein product is CASSPQPSADTQYF. The entire variable domain, with the rest obtained from reference TRBV9 and TRBJ2-3, is as follows: DSGVTQTPKHLITATGQRVTLRCSPRSGDLSVYWYQQSLDQGLQFLIQYYNGEERAKGNILERFSAQQFPDLHSELNLSSLELGDSALYFCASSPQPSADTQYFGPGTRLTVL.

The chain has TRBV10-3 and TRBJ1-2, with D uncertain. The CDR3 loop spans 12 amino acids. CDR1 and CDR2 from the germline V gene are ENHRY and SYGVKD. The germline V and J ends were trimmed by 4 bases and 5 bases, with 8 bases remaining between them. This CDR3 is CAISGEGYGYTF. For the CDR3, the DNA is TGTGCCATCAGTGGTGAGGGTTATGGCTACACCTTC.

The J gene is TRBJ1-1, the V gene TRBV5-6; D is uncertain. Trimming removed 10 bases at V and 1 base at J, with 14 bases between. This CDR3 has 13 amino acids. Germline V lookup: CDR1 SGHDT, CDR2 YYEEEE. CDR3 in amino acids: CAPKRRRNTEAFF. The CDR3 DNA sequence: TGTGCCCCCAAGAGGCGGAGGAACACTGAAGCTTTCTTT.

The rearrangement joins TRBV7-2 to TRBJ2-7, with unresolved D. CDR3 length equals 13 residues. CDR1 and CDR2 from the germline V gene are SGHTA and FQGNSA. The germline V and J ends were trimmed by 3 bases and 6 bases, with 12 bases remaining between them. The CDR3 loop is CASSLGVGLEQYF. CDR3 nucleotides: TGTGCCAGCAGCTTGGGCGTGGGTCTCGAGCAGTACTTC.

The chain employs TRBV19 and TRBJ2-2; D gene ambiguous. Trimming cost V 3 bases and J 6 bases, with 17 bases left between them. The CDR3 length is 16 residues. Germline-derived CDR1 and CDR2 are LNHDA and SQIVND (reference sequence). CDR3 loop: CASSMKGTQNPGELFF. In DNA form, the CDR3 reads TGTGCCAGTAGTATGAAAGGCACACAGAATCCCGGGGAGCTGTTTTTT.

CDR3 sequence reads: CASSAGGGTDTQYF. The CDR3 bases are TGTGCCAGCAGCGCCGGGGGAGGCACAGATACGCAGTATTTT. The chain joins TRBV5-4 to TRBJ2-3; a weak D match, TRBD2 (6 bases). CDR3 size: 14 residues. Germline V gene sequence: CDR1 SGHNT, CDR2 YYREEE (reference sequence). The V end lost 4 bases, the J end lost 1 base, and 10 bases lay between the germline ends.

The chain uses TRBV7-9 and TRBJ1-6; unclear D gene. V was cut by 4 bases and J by 5 bases, with 12 bases left in between. Germline V gene data show CDR1 as SEHNR and CDR2 as FQNEAQ (reference sequence). CDR3 size: 15 residues. CDR3 residues: CASSSRTPDNSPLHF. CDR3 nucleotide sequence: TGTGCCAGCAGCTCCAGGACTCCTGATAATTCACCCCTCCACTTT.

The gene calls are TRBV7-8 and TRBJ2-7; D is possibly TRBD1 (6 bases). The germline CDR1 and CDR2 sequences are SGHVS and FQNEAQ. The CDR3 runs 14 residues. V lost 3 bases and J 5 bases, leaving 14 bases between the germline ends. The CDR3: CASSFLRGVDEQYF. For the CDR3, the DNA is TGTGCCAGCAGCTTTCTCAGGGGCGTCGACGAGCAGTACTTC.

The rearrangement joins TRBV12-5 to TRBJ1-1; 8 nucleotides match TRBD1. The V gene's germline CDR1 is LGHNT and CDR2 FRNRAP. V shed 6 bases, J shed 5 bases, and the junction held 11 bases outside the gene matches. The CDR3 extends over 15 amino acids. The CDR3 nucleotides read TGTGCTAGTGGCCCTCCCAGGGGGCGGAGAACTGAAGCTTTCTTT. It specifies CASGPPRGRRTEAFF.

The chain links TRBV5-6 to TRBJ2-5; TRBD1 matches 11 bases. CDR1 is SGHDT and CDR2 is YYEEEE in the germline V gene. CDR3 size: 16 residues. V shed 3 bases and J 4 bases; nucleotides not matched to a gene: 8. CDR3 DNA sequence: TGTGCCAGCAGCTCACTTGGGACAGGGGGGCGAGAGACCCAGTACTTC. It specifies CASSSLGTGGRETQYF.

J is TRBJ2-2 and V is TRBV6-5; perhaps TRBD1 as D (6 bases). CDR1 and CDR2 from the germline V gene are MNHEY and SVGAGI. Trimming cost V 7 bases and J 4 bases, with 13 bases left between them. The CDR3 loop spans 14 amino acids. The CDR3 nucleotides are TGTGCCAGCAATTTACAGGGTTCCACCGGGGAGCTGTTTTTT. This sequence encodes CASNLQGSTGELFF.

This chain joins TRBV7-2 and TRBJ2-5, with D possibly being TRBD1 (6 bases). Germline CDR1 and CDR2: SGHTA and FQGNSA. The CDR3 is 15 amino acids. The V end lost 5 bases, the J end lost 5 bases, and 18 bases lay between the germline ends. CDR3 nucleotide sequence: TGTGCCAGCAGCACCAATCCGACAGGTACCGAGACCCAGTACTTC. It encodes CASSTNPTGTETQYF.